The next 7 T cell receptor beta chains were all read from a single sample in a study of CD8+ T cells in alopecia areata. TCR sequencing used cDNA made by reverse transcription of extracted RNA. Profiling relied on immunoSEQ multiplex PCR, and the TCRdb table lists in-frame clones only, not all of them. Of 120,000 or so clones listed, 40% to 55% are singletons. The sample taken for sequencing was NKG2D-low CD8+ T cells sorted from blood. The source is a human donor with alopecia areata.

Concerning this clone: The CDR3 ends on some other residue instead of the conserved phenylalanine or tryptophan, so this is likely a read error. Because the CDR3's place on the DNA is in doubt, the DNA is left out and the CDR3 is given as listed by TCRdb. The V gene is TRBV29-1, the J gene TRBJ2-4. Germline CDR1 is SQVTM and CDR2 is ANQGSEA. 11 amino acids form the CDR3, both terminal residues included. CDR3 sequence reads: CSVEWGTTVIL.

This chain uses TRBV7-9 with TRBJ1-2; no clear D. Trimming removed 1 base at V and 2 bases at J, with 8 bases between. The CDR3 runs 14 residues. CDR1 and CDR2 (germline): SEHNR, FQNEAQ (reference sequence). In DNA, the CDR3 is TGTGCCAGCAGCTTAGACAGCTACAACTATGGCTACACCTTC. Translation gives CASSLDSYNYGYTF.

The sample holds a few counts of this clone. The chain links TRBV9 to TRBJ1-2; D uncertain. CDR3 length: 12 residues. Looked up from germline, CDR1 is SGDLS and CDR2 is YYNGEE. V lost 3 bases and J 3 bases, leaving 6 bases between the germline ends. The CDR3 sequence: CASSGPHYGYTF. CDR3 nucleotides: TGTGCCAGCAGCGGACCGCACTATGGCTACACCTTC.

The rearrangement joins TRBV29-1 to TRBJ2-7; no firm D call. Germline values: CDR1 SQVTM, CDR2 ANQGSEA. V lost 4 bases and J lost 1, with 11 bases in between. There are 13 residues in the CDR3. The CDR3 protein is CSVAVQDSYEQYF. The CDR3 nucleotides read TGCAGCGTTGCGGTTCAGGATTCCTACGAGCAGTACTTC.

The rearrangement joins TRBV29-1 to TRBJ2-1; TRBD2 aligns across 8 bases. The J segment lost 5 bases and the V segment lost 2 bases, leaving 5 bases of the junction unmatched. Germline V gives CDR1 SQVTM, CDR2 ANQGSEA. The CDR3 totals 14 residues. The CDR3 region is CSVERLAYNNEQFF. As DNA, the CDR3 is TGCAGCGTTGAAAGACTAGCGTATAACAATGAGCAGTTCTTC.

This chain connects TRBV28 to TRBJ1-2, with 8 bases that match TRBD1. The length of the CDR3 is 14 residues. V lost 7 bases and J lost 9; bases outside the gene matches: 13. The germline V gene encodes CDR1 MDHEN and CDR2 SYDVKM. CDR3 DNA: TGTGCCAGCAATAAGCTGGGACAGGTCGATCGCTACACCTTC. The encoded protein is CASNKLGQVDRYTF.

The CDR3 reads CASSQEQGADEQYF. The CDR3 DNA is TGCGCCAGCAGCCAAGAACAGGGGGCGGACGAGCAGTACTTC. The chain links TRBV4-3 to TRBJ2-7, with 9 positions matching TRBD1. Unmatched junction bases numbered 2, after V lost 0 bases and J lost 5 bases. CDR1 is LGHNA and CDR2 is YSLEER in the germline V gene. The CDR3 is 14 residues long.